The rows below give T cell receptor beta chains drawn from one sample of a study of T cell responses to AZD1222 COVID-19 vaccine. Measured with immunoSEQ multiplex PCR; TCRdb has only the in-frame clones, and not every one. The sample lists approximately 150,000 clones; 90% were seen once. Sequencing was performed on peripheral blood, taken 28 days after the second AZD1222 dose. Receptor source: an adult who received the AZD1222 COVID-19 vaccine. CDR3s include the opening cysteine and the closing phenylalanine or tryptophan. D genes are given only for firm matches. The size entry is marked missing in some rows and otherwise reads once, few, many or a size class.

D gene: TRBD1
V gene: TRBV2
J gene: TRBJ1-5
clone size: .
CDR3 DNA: TGTGCCAGCAGTGAACTCGACAGGGCGCGACAGCCCCAGCATTTT
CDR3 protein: CASSELDRARQPQHF

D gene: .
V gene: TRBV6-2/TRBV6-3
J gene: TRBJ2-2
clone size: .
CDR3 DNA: TGTGCCAGCAGTTACTCGGGAACCGGGGAGCTGTTTTTT
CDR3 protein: CASSYSGTGELFF

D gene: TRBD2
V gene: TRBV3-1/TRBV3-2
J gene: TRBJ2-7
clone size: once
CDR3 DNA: TGTGCCAGCAGCCAAGACTCGGGACTAGCGGGGCCCTACGAGCAGTACTTC
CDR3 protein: CASSQDSGLAGPYEQYF

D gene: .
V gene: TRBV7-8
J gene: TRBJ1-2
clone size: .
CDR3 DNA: TGTGCCAGCAGCTTAGGCGGGACAAGGGGCTACACCTTC
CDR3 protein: CASSLGGTRGYTF

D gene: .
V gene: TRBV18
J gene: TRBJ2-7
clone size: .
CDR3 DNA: TGTGCCAGCTCACCGTCCAGGGGCGAGCAGTACTTC
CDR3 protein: CASSPSRGEQYF

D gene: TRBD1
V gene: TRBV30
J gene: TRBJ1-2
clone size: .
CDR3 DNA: TGTGCCCTCTCGGGACAGGGGACCTATGGCTACACCTTC
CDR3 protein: CALSGQGTYGYTF

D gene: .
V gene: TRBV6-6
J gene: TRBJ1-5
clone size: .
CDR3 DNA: TGTGCCAGCAAACCCCCTGGGTCGATCAATCAGCCCCAGCATTTT
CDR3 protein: CASKPPGSINQPQHF

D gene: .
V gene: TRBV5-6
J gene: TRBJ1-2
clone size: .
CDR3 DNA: TGTGCCAGCAGCCGTTTACAGGGATCGGCCGGCTACACCTTC
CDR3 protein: CASSRLQGSAGYTF

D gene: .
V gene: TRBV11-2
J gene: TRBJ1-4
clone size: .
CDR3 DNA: TGTGCCAGCAGCTTAGCTCAGGGCCTGGCAACTAATGAAAAACTGTTTTTT
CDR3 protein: CASSLAQGLATNEKLFF

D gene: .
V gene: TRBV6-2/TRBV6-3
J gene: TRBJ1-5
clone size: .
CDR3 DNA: TGTGCCAGCAGTCCCTCTGGCAGCTCTTATCAGCCCCAGCATTTT
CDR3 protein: CASSPSGSSYQPQHF

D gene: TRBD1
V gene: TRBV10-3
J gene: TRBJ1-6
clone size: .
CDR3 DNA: TGTGCCATCAGCCAGGACAGGGTGGGTAATTCACCCCTCCACTTT
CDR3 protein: CAISQDRVGNSPLHF

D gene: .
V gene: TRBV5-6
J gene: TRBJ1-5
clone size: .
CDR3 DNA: TGTGCCAGCAGCTGGGCCGGGGGTGTCGATCAGCCCCAGCATTTT
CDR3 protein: CASSWAGGVDQPQHF

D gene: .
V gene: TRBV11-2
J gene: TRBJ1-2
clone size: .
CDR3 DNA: TGTGCCAGCAGCCCGGGGGGAGGGCCTAACTATGGCTACACCTTC
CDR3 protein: CASSPGGGPNYGYTF

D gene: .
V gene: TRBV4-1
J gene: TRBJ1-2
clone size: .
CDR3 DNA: TGCGCCAGCAGCCATGGGCCGGGACTAACTAACTATGGCTACACCTTC
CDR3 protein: CASSHGPGLTNYGYTF

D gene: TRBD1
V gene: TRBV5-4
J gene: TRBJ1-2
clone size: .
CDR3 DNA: TGTGCCAGCAGCTTGGGCAGGGGGTCCTATGGCTACACCTTC
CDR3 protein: CASSLGRGSYGYTF

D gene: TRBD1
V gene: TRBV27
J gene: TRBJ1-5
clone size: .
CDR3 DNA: TGTGCCAGCAGTATCGCGCCGGGACAGGGAAAGTGGCAGCCCCAGCATTTT
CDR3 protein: CASSIAPGQGKWQPQHF

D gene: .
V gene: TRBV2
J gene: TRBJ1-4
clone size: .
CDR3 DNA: TGTGCCAGCAGGGGGGACCAACCTCTGAAGTCGTTTTTT
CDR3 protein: CASRGDQPLKSFF

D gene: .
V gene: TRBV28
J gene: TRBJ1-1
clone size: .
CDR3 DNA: TGTGCCAGCAGTCCCGGCACTGAAGCTTTCTTT
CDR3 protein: CASSPGTEAFF

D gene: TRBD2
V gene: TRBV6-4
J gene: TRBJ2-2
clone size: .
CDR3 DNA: TGTGCCAGCAGAGCGCTAGCGGGAGTTAGCACCGGGGAGCTGTTTTTT
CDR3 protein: CASRALAGVSTGELFF

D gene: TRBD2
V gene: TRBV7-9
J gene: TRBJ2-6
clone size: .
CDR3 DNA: TGTGCCAGCGACCGCCCTAGCGGGGGGCACTCTGGGGCCAACGTCCTGACTTTC
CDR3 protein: CASDRPSGGHSGANVLTF

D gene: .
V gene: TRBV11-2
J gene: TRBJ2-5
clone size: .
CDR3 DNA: TGTGCCAGCACCCCGGGAGAGACCCAGTACTTC
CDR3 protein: CASTPGETQYF

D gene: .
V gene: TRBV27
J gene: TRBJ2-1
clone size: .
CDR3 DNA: TGTGCCAGCAGTCTTGGACTGGGGCGCTACAATGAGCAGTTCTTC
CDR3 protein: CASSLGLGRYNEQFF

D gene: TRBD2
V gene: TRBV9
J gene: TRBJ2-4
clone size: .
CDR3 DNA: TGTGCCAGCAGCGTAGCGGGGGGGCCGGACATTCAGTACTTC
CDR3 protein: CASSVAGGPDIQYF

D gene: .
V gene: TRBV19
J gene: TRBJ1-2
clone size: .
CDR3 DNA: TGTGCCAGTAGTATAAAGCCCCTTTTAGGGGGGGCGGCTGGCTACACCTTC
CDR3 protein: CASSIKPLLGGAAGYTF

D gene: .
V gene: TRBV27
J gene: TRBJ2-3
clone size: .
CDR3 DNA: TGTGCCAGCAGTTTATCGCTCGGGGTTGGTACGCAGTATTTT
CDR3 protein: CASSLSLGVGTQYF

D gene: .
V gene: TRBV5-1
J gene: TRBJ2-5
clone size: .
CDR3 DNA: TGCGCCAGCAGACCGGGGGTCCAAGAGACCCAGTACTTC
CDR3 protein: CASRPGVQETQYF

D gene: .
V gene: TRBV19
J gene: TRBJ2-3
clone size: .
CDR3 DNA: TGTGCCAGTAGTATAATAGCTAGGACAGATACGCAGTATTTT
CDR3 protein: CASSIIARTDTQYF

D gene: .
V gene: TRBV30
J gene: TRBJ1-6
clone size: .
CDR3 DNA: TGTGCCTGGAGCGTTGCGACCGTTCGCTCACCCCTCCACTTT
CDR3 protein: CAWSVATVRSPLHF

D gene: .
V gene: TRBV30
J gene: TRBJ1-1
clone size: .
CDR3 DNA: TGTGCCTGGAGGGTGACGATGGAAGCTTTCTTT
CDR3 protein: CAWRVTMEAFF

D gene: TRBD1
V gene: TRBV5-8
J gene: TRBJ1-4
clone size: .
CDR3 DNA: TGTGCCAGCAGCCTTAAGATAAGACAGGGGATAAATGAAAAACTGTTTTTT
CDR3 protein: CASSLKIRQGINEKLFF

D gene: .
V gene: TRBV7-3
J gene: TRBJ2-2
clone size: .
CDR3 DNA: TGTGCCAGCAGCTTAACGTCGCTTCCTCCCGGGGAGCTGTTTTTT
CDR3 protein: CASSLTSLPPGELFF

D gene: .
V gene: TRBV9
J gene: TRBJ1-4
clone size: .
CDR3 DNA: TGTGCCAGCAGCCCCGGGACGGCAACAACTAATGAAAAACTGTTTTTT
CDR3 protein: CASSPGTATTNEKLFF

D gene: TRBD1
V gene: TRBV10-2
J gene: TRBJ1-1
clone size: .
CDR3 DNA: TGCGCCAGCAGGCCTGGACAGGCCACGTCGGGAGCTTTCTTT
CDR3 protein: CASRPGQATSGAFF

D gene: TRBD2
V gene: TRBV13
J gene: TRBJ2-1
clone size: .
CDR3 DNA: TGTGCCAGCAGCTTAGGGCCCGCGGTCAGCGGGGGGGAGGAGCAGTTCTTC
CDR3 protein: CASSLGPAVSGGEEQFF